Below, 21 T cell receptor beta chains from the same sample are listed, as sequenced in a study of T cells in localized non-small cell lung cancer (TCRdb year 2020). The library came from the immunoSEQ multiplex PCR assay. TCRdb obtained this table from immuneACCESS and retained in-frame rearrangements with V and J assigned. These tables miss some clones; where compared with another copy, unresolved V genes account for less than half of the shortfall, and the remainder is unexplained. The sample table contains 70,000 to 95,000 clones; only one count was recorded for approximately 90% of them. The top ten clones comprise 4.1% of the sample. The sample here was PBMCs, taken before any cancer treatment. The receptor set was obtained from a woman aged 40-70 years with stage II squamous cell lung carcinoma.

The V and J genes are TRBV19 and TRBJ1-1; no definite D call. Deletions cut 8 bases from V and 7 bases from J, with 11 bases between. The CDR3 loop spans 11 amino acids. From germline, CDR1 is LNHDA and CDR2 SQIVND (reference sequence). CDR3 bases: TGTGCCAGTCTACTAGCCGGTGAAGCTTTCTTT. Protein sequence: CASLLAGEAFF.

V and J are TRBV5-1 and TRBJ1-1; TRBD1 matches at 7 bases. With 0 bases clipped from V and 0 bases from J, the junction kept 8 bases outside the gene matches. This CDR3 contains 17 residues. Germline V gene lookup returns CDR1 SGHRS and CDR2 YFSETQ. Written as DNA, the CDR3 is TGCGCCAGCAGCTTGGTAGCCGGACAGGTTATGAACACTGAAGCTTTCTTT. Encoded protein: CASSLVAGQVMNTEAFF.

The chain recombines TRBV4-2 with TRBJ1-4; maybe TRBD1 (5 bases). CDR1 and CDR2 from the germline V gene are LGHNA and YNFKEQ. The CDR3 extends over 16 amino acids. Trimming removed 1 base from V and 3 bases from J, with 12 bases in between. The CDR3 region has the DNA TGTGCCAGCAGCCAAGCCATGGGGACCTCTAATGAAAAACTGTTTTTT. Translation gives CASSQAMGTSNEKLFF.

The chain carries TRBV7-6 and TRBJ2-1; either TRBD1 or TRBD2 may supply D (6 bases each). CDR3 length: 17 residues. V lost 5 bases, J lost 9 bases, and 26 bases lay in between. Germline V lookup: CDR1 SGHVS, CDR2 FNYEAQ. In DNA form, the CDR3 reads TGTGCCAGCAGCCATGCAAGCGTGGGGGGCGGATTCGGTGAGCAGTTCTTC. It is translated as CASSHASVGGGFGEQFF.

The chain has TRBV5-4 and TRBJ2-5; D is unclear. Trimming took off 4 bases at V and 5 bases at J, with 12 bases between the two ends. CDR1 is SGHNT and CDR2 is YYREEE in the germline V gene (reference sequence). The CDR3 spans 13 residues. As DNA, the CDR3 is TGTGCCAGCAGCCTACCCCCCGGGGAGACCCAGTACTTC. Its translation is CASSLPPGETQYF. Full variable domain (remainder filled in from reference TRBV5-4 and TRBJ2-5): ETGVTQSPTHLIKTRGQQVTLRCSSQSGHNTVSWYQQALGQGPQFIFQYYREEENGRGNFPPRFSGLQFPNYSSELNVNALELDDSALYLCASSLPPGETQYFGPGTRLLVL.

The chain uses TRBV7-9 and TRBJ2-1, with unresolved D. The CDR3 loop spans 15 amino acids. Germline V gene data show CDR1 as SEHNR and CDR2 as FQNEAQ (reference sequence). The V end lost 1 base, the J end lost 2 bases, and 9 bases lay between the germline ends. CDR3 loop: CASSLGQAAYNEQFF. CDR3 bases: TGTGCCAGCAGCTTAGGGCAGGCGGCCTACAATGAGCAGTTCTTC.

The CDR3 DNA reads as TGTGCCAGCAGCGGGACAGGGGGCTATCAGCCCCAGCATTTT. This gives the protein CASSGTGGYQPQHF. The chain uses TRBV2 and TRBJ1-5; 12 bases are a match to TRBD1. The CDR3 spans 14 residues. With V trimmed by 6 bases and J by 5 bases, 2 bases remained unmatched. Germline CDR1 SNHLY, CDR2 FYNNEI.

The rearrangement links TRBV2 to TRBJ1-5, with D possibly being TRBD1 (5 bases). Germline CDR1 reads SNHLY; CDR2 reads FYNNEI. The CDR3 loop spans 15 amino acids. V lost 0 bases and J lost 7, with 13 bases in between. The chain's CDR3 is CASSEARARGQPQHF. CDR3 nucleotide sequence: TGTGCCAGCAGTGAAGCCCGGGCGAGGGGACAGCCCCAGCATTTT.

The chain carries TRBV25-1 and TRBJ2-1; D call uncertain. The germline V gene encodes CDR1 MGHDK and CDR2 SYGVNS. V was trimmed by 2 bases and J by 0 bases, leaving 11 bases between them. The CDR3 sequence is 16 residues long. The CDR3 DNA sequence: TGTGCCAGCAGTGAACCCGGGCCGAGCTCCTACAATGAGCAGTTCTTC. This gives the protein CASSEPGPSSYNEQFF.

This chain joins TRBV6-5 and TRBJ1-2, with D possibly TRBD1 on 5 matching bases. Per the germline V gene, CDR1 is MNHEY and CDR2 is SVGAGI. CDR3 length equals 14 residues. V was shortened by 4 bases and J by 8 bases, with 17 bases between the two germline ends. The CDR3 coding sequence is TGTGCCAGCAGTTTGGTCGCGGGACTTTTAGGCTACACCTTC. Its protein product is CASSLVAGLLGYTF.

This clone was seen just once. This chain links TRBV2 with TRBJ1-2; 8 nucleotides match TRBD1. Trimming cost V 5 bases and J 5 bases; bases outside gene matches: 10. The germline V gene encodes CDR1 SNHLY and CDR2 FYNNEI. The CDR3 is 15 residues long. CDR3 coding DNA: TGTGCCAGCAGTCTTTCTACCGGGACAGGATATGGCTACACCTTC. It yields the protein CASSLSTGTGYGYTF.

The table lists this clone with a count of one. This chain links TRBV7-2 with TRBJ1-5; the D is unclear. Germline values: CDR1 SGHTA, CDR2 FQGNSA. With 5 bases removed from V and 9 bases from J, the gap between germline ends came to 11 bases. This CDR3 comprises 12 residues. DNA for the CDR3: TGTGCCAGCAGCCCAGCGGGGTTGCCCCAGCATTTT. It encodes CASSPAGLPQHF.

This clone was counted a single time. The V call is TRBV28, the J call TRBJ1-1, with D perhaps TRBD1 (5 bases). V lost 2 bases to trimming and J lost 8 bases, with 12 bases between them. CDR1 MDHEN and CDR2 SYDVKM come from the germline V gene. The CDR3 totals 13 residues. This chain's CDR3 is CASSLGRRAEAFF. CDR3 nucleotides: TGTGCCAGCAGTTTAGGACGCAGGGCCGAAGCTTTCTTT.

This clone was seen once. This CDR3 is CATNRGRNTEAFF. The CDR3 region has the DNA TGTGCCACTAACAGGGGCCGTAACACTGAAGCTTTCTTT. The genes are TRBV19 and TRBJ1-1; 7 bases line up with TRBD1. CDR1 and CDR2 (germline): LNHDA, SQIVND (reference sequence). V shed 10 bases and J 2 bases; nucleotides not matched to a gene: 7. CDR3 length: 13 amino acids.

The chain joins TRBV28 to TRBJ1-4; D possibly corresponds to TRBD1 (6 bases). The V end lost 7 bases, the J end lost 7 bases, and 25 bases lay between the germline ends. This CDR3 has 17 residues. Germline V CDR1 and CDR2: MDHEN, SYDVKM. The DNA for the CDR3 is TGTGCCAGCACCCGTGGGGGTTCGGGCAGGGGAGCTGAAAAACTGTTTTTT. The encoded protein is CASTRGGSGRGAEKLFF.

This clone was counted between two and nine times. V usage is TRBV7-2 and J usage is TRBJ2-7; D ambiguous. Germline V gene sequence: CDR1 SGHTA, CDR2 FQGNSA. The V and J ends lost 0 bases and 4 bases respectively, with 7 bases between them. The CDR3 extends over 13 amino acids. The CDR3 DNA is TGTGCCAGCAGCTTAGCGGAGAGGTACGAGCAGTACTTC. Translating gives CASSLAERYEQYF.

The chain joins TRBV30 to TRBJ2-7, with D hard to call. V lost 4 bases and J 3 bases, leaving 13 bases between the germline ends. Germline assignment: CDR1 GTSNPN and CDR2 SVGIG (reference sequence). The CDR3 is 13 amino acids. The CDR3 spells CAWTKQRSYEQYF. The DNA of the CDR3 is TGTGCCTGGACCAAACAGAGAAGCTACGAGCAGTACTTC.

The genes are TRBV6-6 and TRBJ1-6; no firm D call. Per germline, CDR1 MNHNY and CDR2 SVGAGI (reference sequence). This CDR3 is built from 15 residues. V lost 0 bases to trimming and J lost 10 bases, with 13 bases between them. The chain's CDR3 is CASSYSRAEESPLHF. Here the CDR3 DNA reads TGTGCCAGCAGTTACTCCCGTGCCGAGGAATCACCCCTCCACTTT.

The chain recombines TRBV7-4 with TRBJ2-3; D call uncertain. CDR3 size: 16 residues. V was cut by 1 base and J by 0 bases, with 11 bases left in between. Per germline, CDR1 SGHVT and CDR2 SQSDAQ. The CDR3 sequence is CASSLVRTSSTDTQYF. The DNA of the CDR3 is TGTGCCAGCAGCTTAGTCAGGACCTCTAGCACAGATACGCAGTATTTT.

V usage is TRBV28 and J usage is TRBJ2-3; 12 nucleotides agree with TRBD2. The CDR3 has 15 residues. Germline CDR1 and CDR2: MDHEN and SYDVKM. V shed 6 bases and J 5 bases; nucleotides not matched to a gene: 6. The CDR3 DNA reads TGTGCCAGCAGCCTAGCGGGAGGGCCGCTAGATACGCAGTATTTT. Its protein is CASSLAGGPLDTQYF.

The CDR3 reads CASSYRDGSYEQYF. The CDR3 nucleotides are TGTGCCAGCAGTTACCGGGACGGGTCCTACGAGCAGTACTTC. J is TRBJ2-7 and V is TRBV27, with D perhaps TRBD1 or TRBD2 (5 bases each). CDR3 length: 14 amino acids. Trimming shortened V by 4 bases and J by 1 base, and 11 bases separated the two germline ends. Germline CDR1 is MNHEY and CDR2 is SMNVEV (reference sequence).